Each of the 5 T cell receptor beta chains below was sequenced from the same sample in a study of OX40 agonist ivuxolimab in advanced cancers. Assay used: immunoSEQ multiplex PCR; TCRdb lists only in-frame clones, some missing. The sample records tens of thousands of clones, approximately 79% being singletons. Sample: CD4+ or CD8+ T cells sorted from blood, taken in a trial of the OX40 agonist ivuxolimab. The receptors derive from an adult with an advanced solid tumor such as melanoma, head and neck, liver or kidney cancer.

V gene TRBV28 combines with J gene TRBJ1-3; no clear D. The CDR3 is 17 amino acids. V lost 6 bases, J lost 4 bases, and 22 bases lay in between. The germline V gene encodes CDR1 MDHEN and CDR2 SYDVKM. CDR3 bases: TGTGCCAGCAGCAGTTTTGCCCCCGGGCGACGAGGAAACACCATATATTTT. It translates to CASSSFAPGRRGNTIYF.

The rearrangement joins TRBV7-2 to TRBJ2-1; 8 nucleotides align to TRBD2. V lost 3 bases to trimming and J lost 4 bases; unmatched junction nucleotides: 5. The germline V gene has CDR1 SGHTA and CDR2 FQGNSA. There are 15 residues in the CDR3. This CDR3 is CASSLVGGGYNEQFF. The CDR3 DNA is TGTGCCAGCAGCTTGGTCGGGGGGGGATACAATGAGCAGTTCTTC.

The rearrangement links TRBV5-1 to TRBJ2-2; no definite D call. With 4 bases removed from V and 5 bases from J, the gap between germline ends came to 15 bases. Germline V gene sequence: CDR1 SGHRS, CDR2 YFSETQ. This CDR3 spans 15 amino acids. This CDR3 is CASSGSYGGTGELFF. In nucleotides, the CDR3 is TGCGCCAGCAGCGGCTCGTATGGTGGGACCGGGGAGCTGTTTTTT.

This clone was counted between two and nine times. DNA of the CDR3: TGTGCCAGCAGTTACTCTAGGACAGGGGCCGTTGAAGCTTTCTTT. Encoded protein: CASSYSRTGAVEAFF. The V gene is TRBV6-5, the J gene TRBJ1-1, with TRBD1 matching 9 bases. Per germline, CDR1 MNHEY and CDR2 SVGAGI. The CDR3 sequence is 15 residues long. J lost 7 bases, V lost 0 bases, and 6 bases had no gene match.

J is TRBJ2-3 and V is TRBV14, with 11 bases matching TRBD2. The ends lost 4 bases at V and 8 bases at J; junction bases unmatched: 14. This CDR3 region has 17 residues. CDR1 SGHDN and CDR2 FVKESK come from the germline V gene. Here the CDR3 reads CASSPRGLTSGSVTQYF. CDR3 in DNA: TGTGCCAGCAGCCCTCGGGGGCTTACTAGCGGGAGTGTTACGCAGTATTTT.